A selection of T cell receptor beta chains follows, all from one sample in a study of blood T cell repertoires in COVID-19. The data were produced by immunoSEQ multiplex PCR, yet TCRdb's version contains in-frame clones alone and is incomplete. The table lists about 330,000 clones, roughly 82% of them singletons. Sample: peripheral blood. The receptors stem from a woman between 45 and 60 years old with acute or convalescent COVID-19. Both conserved end residues are part of each CDR3. A D gene is named only where the DNA matches it firmly. Expanded clones are given a class, and other clones once, few, many or no size at all.

v_call: TRBV20-1; clone_size: NA; j_call: TRBJ1-1; d_call: NA; cdr3_aa: CSASGQPNTEAFF; cdr3_nt: TGCAGTGCTAGTGGACAGCCGAACACTGAAGCTTTCTTT
v_call: TRBV13; clone_size: NA; j_call: TRBJ2-1; d_call: TRBD2; cdr3_aa: CASSSLGTGGRDNEQFF; cdr3_nt: TGTGCCAGCAGCTCGCTTGGGACGGGAGGGCGGGACAATGAGCAGTTCTTC
v_call: TRBV14; clone_size: NA; j_call: TRBJ2-1; d_call: TRBD1; cdr3_aa: CASRRTGDGNEQFF; cdr3_nt: TGTGCCAGCAGGAGGACAGGAGATGGGAATGAGCAGTTCTTC
v_call: TRBV7-2; clone_size: once; j_call: TRBJ2-1; d_call: NA; cdr3_aa: CASSRSSSSYNEQFF; cdr3_nt: TGTGCCAGCAGCCGGAGCTCCAGCTCCTACAATGAGCAGTTCTTC
v_call: TRBV7-9; clone_size: NA; j_call: TRBJ2-7; d_call: TRBD2; cdr3_aa: CASSRLAGAYEQYF; cdr3_nt: TGTGCCAGCAGTCGACTAGCGGGAGCATACGAGCAGTACTTC
v_call: TRBV9; clone_size: NA; j_call: TRBJ2-7; d_call: TRBD2; cdr3_aa: CASSNRTSAYYEQYF; cdr3_nt: TGTGCCAGCAGCAACAGGACTAGCGCCTACTACGAGCAGTACTTC
v_call: TRBV18; clone_size: NA; j_call: TRBJ1-2; d_call: NA; cdr3_aa: CASSPGANYGYTF; cdr3_nt: TGTGCCAGCTCACCGGGAGCTAACTATGGCTACACCTTC
v_call: TRBV19; clone_size: NA; j_call: TRBJ2-3; d_call: TRBD2; cdr3_aa: CASSRLAGVQDTQYF; cdr3_nt: TGTGCCAGTAGTAGGCTAGCGGGAGTCCAGGATACGCAGTATTTT
v_call: TRBV7-9; clone_size: NA; j_call: TRBJ1-1; d_call: NA; cdr3_aa: CASSFSVSPRENTEAFF; cdr3_nt: TGTGCCAGCAGCTTTTCTGTTAGTCCCCGGGAGAACACTGAAGCTTTCTTT
v_call: TRBV9; clone_size: NA; j_call: TRBJ2-1; d_call: NA; cdr3_aa: CASSVGLNEQFF; cdr3_nt: TGTGCCAGCAGCGTAGGTCTGAATGAGCAGTTCTTC
v_call: TRBV6-6; clone_size: NA; j_call: TRBJ1-6; d_call: NA; cdr3_aa: CASKSRGGEDNSPLHF; cdr3_nt: TGTGCCAGCAAATCACGGGGGGGCGAAGATAATTCACCCCTCCACTTT
v_call: TRBV6-6; clone_size: NA; j_call: TRBJ2-6; d_call: NA; cdr3_aa: CASSYSKQAGANVLTF; cdr3_nt: TGTGCCAGCAGTTACTCGAAACAAGCTGGGGCCAACGTCCTGACTTTC
v_call: TRBV2; clone_size: NA; j_call: TRBJ2-3; d_call: NA; cdr3_aa: CASSEVWGEGYF; cdr3_nt: TGTGCCAGCAGTGAAGTATGGGGTGAGGGGTATTTT
v_call: TRBV15; clone_size: NA; j_call: TRBJ1-1; d_call: TRBD1; cdr3_aa: CATSRGAGGGNTEAFF; cdr3_nt: TGTGCCACCAGCAGAGGGGCAGGGGGTGGGAACACTGAAGCTTTCTTT
v_call: TRBV11-2; clone_size: NA; j_call: TRBJ1-1; d_call: NA; cdr3_aa: CASSLTWSNTEAFF; cdr3_nt: TGTGCCAGCAGCTTAACGTGGAGCAACACTGAAGCTTTCTTT
v_call: TRBV4-2; clone_size: NA; j_call: TRBJ2-1; d_call: TRBD2; cdr3_aa: CASSQELAGVYNEQFF; cdr3_nt: TGTGCCAGCAGCCAAGAACTAGCGGGAGTCTACAATGAGCAGTTCTTC
v_call: TRBV9; clone_size: NA; j_call: TRBJ2-1; d_call: NA; cdr3_aa: CASSVGTTAGYNEQFF; cdr3_nt: TGTGCCAGCAGCGTAGGGACCACTGCGGGCTACAATGAGCAGTTCTTC
v_call: TRBV6-1; clone_size: NA; j_call: TRBJ2-7; d_call: TRBD2; cdr3_aa: CASREGLAGPYEQYF; cdr3_nt: TGTGCCAGCAGGGAAGGACTAGCGGGACCCTACGAGCAGTACTTC
v_call: TRBV5-1; clone_size: NA; j_call: TRBJ1-4; d_call: NA; cdr3_aa: CASSPGQGNEKLFF; cdr3_nt: TGCGCCAGCAGCCCGGGGCAGGGGAATGAAAAACTGTTTTTT
v_call: TRBV15; clone_size: NA; j_call: TRBJ1-4; d_call: NA; cdr3_aa: CATSRDREIGKLFF; cdr3_nt: TGTGCCACCAGCAGAGATAGGGAGATTGGGAAACTGTTTTTT
v_call: TRBV29-1; clone_size: NA; j_call: TRBJ2-3; d_call: NA; cdr3_aa: CSGGLAGGADTQYF; cdr3_nt: TGCAGCGGTGGCTTAGCCGGAGGTGCAGATACGCAGTATTTT
v_call: TRBV2; clone_size: few; j_call: TRBJ1-2; d_call: NA; cdr3_aa: CASSAFGEGHGYTF; cdr3_nt: TGTGCCAGCAGTGCTTTCGGGGAAGGTCATGGCTACACCTTC
v_call: TRBV7-8; clone_size: NA; j_call: TRBJ2-1; d_call: NA; cdr3_aa: CASSSPLGFNNEQFF; cdr3_nt: TGTGCCAGCAGCTCGCCCCTAGGTTTCAACAATGAGCAGTTCTTC
v_call: TRBV2; clone_size: NA; j_call: TRBJ1-2; d_call: NA; cdr3_aa: CASSEGAYYGYTF; cdr3_nt: TGTGCCAGCAGTGAGGGGGCGTACTATGGCTACACCTTC
v_call: TRBV14; clone_size: NA; j_call: TRBJ1-5; d_call: NA; cdr3_aa: CASSQWRNQPQHF; cdr3_nt: TGTGCCAGCAGCCAATGGCGGAATCAGCCCCAGCATTTT
v_call: TRBV5-4; clone_size: NA; j_call: TRBJ1-6; d_call: TRBD1; cdr3_aa: CASSQWDSHSPLHF; cdr3_nt: TGTGCCAGCAGCCAATGGGACAGCCATTCACCCCTCCACTTT
v_call: TRBV30; clone_size: NA; j_call: TRBJ1-4; d_call: NA; cdr3_aa: CAWRRSTNEKLFF; cdr3_nt: TGTGCCTGGAGGAGGTCAACTAATGAAAAACTGTTTTTT
v_call: TRBV29-1; clone_size: NA; j_call: TRBJ2-3; d_call: NA; cdr3_aa: CSGFRDKRTDTQYF; cdr3_nt: TGCAGCGGCTTCCGGGACAAACGCACAGATACGCAGTATTTT
v_call: TRBV21-1; clone_size: NA; j_call: TRBJ2-2; d_call: NA; cdr3_aa: CASSKGRWVGSGKLIGTGELFF; cdr3_nt: TGTGCCAGCAGCAAAGGCCGATGGGTAGGTAGCGGGAAACTTATAGGCACCGGGGAGCTGTTTTTT
v_call: TRBV24-1; clone_size: NA; j_call: TRBJ1-2; d_call: NA; cdr3_aa: CATSDFSGDYGYTF; cdr3_nt: TGTGCCACCAGTGATTTTAGCGGGGACTATGGCTACACCTTC
v_call: TRBV28; clone_size: NA; j_call: TRBJ1-6; d_call: NA; cdr3_aa: CAIPSGRTHNSPLHF; cdr3_nt: TGTGCCATCCCCTCCGGTAGAACCCATAATTCACCCCTCCACTTT
v_call: TRBV9; clone_size: NA; j_call: TRBJ2-3; d_call: TRBD2; cdr3_aa: CASSVGASGSTDTQYF; cdr3_nt: TGTGCCAGCAGCGTAGGGGCTAGCGGTAGCACAGATACGCAGTATTTT
v_call: TRBV2; clone_size: NA; j_call: TRBJ1-2; d_call: NA; cdr3_aa: CASQPYRDFYGYTF; cdr3_nt: TGTGCCAGCCAACCGTACAGGGATTTCTATGGCTACACCTTC
v_call: TRBV5-4; clone_size: NA; j_call: TRBJ2-3; d_call: NA; cdr3_aa: CASSLYPDTQYF; cdr3_nt: TGTGCCAGCAGCTTGTATCCAGATACGCAGTATTTT
v_call: TRBV5-6; clone_size: few; j_call: TRBJ2-6; d_call: TRBD1; cdr3_aa: CASSLTGGFSGANVLTF; cdr3_nt: TGTGCCAGCAGCTTGACAGGGGGTTTCTCTGGGGCCAACGTCCTGACTTTC
v_call: TRBV9; clone_size: NA; j_call: TRBJ2-3; d_call: NA; cdr3_aa: CASSVDIDTQYF; cdr3_nt: TGTGCCAGCAGCGTAGATATCGATACGCAGTATTTT
v_call: TRBV6-6; clone_size: few; j_call: TRBJ2-2; d_call: TRBD2; cdr3_aa: CASSYSSGGYTGELFF; cdr3_nt: TGTGCCAGCAGTTATTCTAGCGGGGGGTACACCGGGGAGCTGTTTTTT
v_call: TRBV6-6; clone_size: NA; j_call: TRBJ1-4; d_call: TRBD1; cdr3_aa: CASSRERVQGEGEKLFF; cdr3_nt: TGTGCCAGCAGTCGCGAACGGGTACAGGGGGAAGGCGAAAAACTGTTTTTT
v_call: TRBV27; clone_size: NA; j_call: TRBJ2-2; d_call: NA; cdr3_aa: CASSAQQEPNTGELFF; cdr3_nt: TGTGCCAGCAGTGCCCAACAGGAACCTAACACCGGGGAGCTGTTTTTT
v_call: TRBV9; clone_size: NA; j_call: TRBJ2-7; d_call: NA; cdr3_aa: CASSVALGPYEQYF; cdr3_nt: TGTGCCAGCAGCGTAGCTTTGGGGCCATACGAGCAGTACTTC
v_call: TRBV20-1; clone_size: NA; j_call: TRBJ2-7; d_call: NA; cdr3_aa: CSASGQSYEQYF; cdr3_nt: TGCAGTGCTAGTGGACAATCCTACGAGCAGTACTTC